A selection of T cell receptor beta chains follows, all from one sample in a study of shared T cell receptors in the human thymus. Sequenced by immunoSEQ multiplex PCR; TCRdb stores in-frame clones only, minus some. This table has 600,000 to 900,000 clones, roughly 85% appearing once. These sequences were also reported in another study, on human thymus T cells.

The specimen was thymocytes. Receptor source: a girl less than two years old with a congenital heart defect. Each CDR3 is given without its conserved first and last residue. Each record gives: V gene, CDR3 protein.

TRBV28,ASSSNRVSGGPLYGYT
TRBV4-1,ASSPQVQGDTGELF
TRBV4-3,ASSHGRAGLNEKLF
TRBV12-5,ASGPPVGSMRVYEQY
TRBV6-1,ASSEGQSLYYGYT
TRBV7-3,ASSSGDNTIY
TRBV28,ASSHLRDGGMNTEAF
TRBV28,ASTPGQIARESTGELF
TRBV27,ASKLGGNTEAF
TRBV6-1,ASGGETQY
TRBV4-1,ASSQADWTGEGEQY
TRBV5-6,ASSPGQDSNQPQH
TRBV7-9,ASSASSLSNNEQF
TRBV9,ASSAPRGPSGVSTDTQY
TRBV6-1,ASSDPGRQGAVKMPQH
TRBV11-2,ASNLQGGDTQY
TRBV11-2,ASPGGRRPEAF
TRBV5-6,ASSLRTGWTEAF